Following are 6 T cell receptor beta chains from one sample sequenced in a study of blood T cell repertoires in COVID-19. Assay: immunoSEQ multiplex PCR; the TCRdb copy retains only in-frame clones and omits some. Of 150,000 to 200,000 clones in the sample, roughly 84% were seen once. Sequencing was performed on PBMCs or T cells enriched from blood (not recorded which). These receptors came from a man in his fifties or sixties who had recovered from COVID-19.

This chain links TRBV10-3 with TRBJ2-7, with 8 bases matching TRBD1. This CDR3 region has 17 residues. Germline-derived CDR1 and CDR2 are ENHRY and SYGVKD. V lost 0 bases to trimming and J lost 1 base; unmatched junction nucleotides: 8. CDR3 amino acids: CAISESSLTGVSYEQYF. The CDR3 DNA is TGTGCCATCAGTGAGTCTAGTCTGACAGGGGTATCCTACGAGCAGTACTTC.

With regard to this clone: The sample holds other DNA sequences that translate to the same CDR3. The CDR3 sequence: CASTRTASTDTQYF. The CDR3 DNA reads TGCGCCAGCACAAGGACTGCTAGCACAGATACGCAGTATTTT. The gene calls are TRBV5-1 and TRBJ2-3; perhaps TRBD2 as D (5 bases). This CDR3 has 14 residues. Germline CDR1 is SGHRS and CDR2 is YFSETQ. V was clipped by 6 bases and J by 0 bases, with 11 bases between them.

The chain carries TRBV9 and TRBJ1-1; no firm D call. Trimming stripped 0 bases from V and 2 bases from J, with 8 bases between. CDR1 and CDR2 (germline): SGDLS, YYNGEE. The CDR3 totals 14 residues. The CDR3 protein is CASSVGNLNTEAFF. CDR3 in DNA: TGTGCCAGCAGCGTAGGTAATTTAAACACTGAAGCTTTCTTT.

J is TRBJ2-2 and V is TRBV6-4; 13 positions agree with TRBD2. The V gene's germline CDR1 is MRHNA and CDR2 SNTAGT. The CDR3 spans 17 residues. Unmatched junction bases numbered 4, after V lost 6 bases and J lost 0 bases. The CDR3: CASRLAGGRANTGELFF. For the CDR3, the DNA is TGTGCCAGCAGACTAGCGGGAGGGAGGGCGAACACCGGGGAGCTGTTTTTT.

V usage is TRBV5-1 and J usage is TRBJ2-2; 10 nucleotides line up with TRBD2. V lost 4 bases, J lost 1 base, and 7 bases stayed unmatched. Germline V lookup: CDR1 SGHRS, CDR2 YFSETQ. The CDR3 covers 17 residues. The CDR3 nucleotides read TGCGCCAGCAGCGGTACCGGGACTAGCGAGAACACCGGGGAGCTGTTTTTT. Translation: CASSGTGTSENTGELFF. Full variable domain (outside the CDR3, taken from reference TRBV5-1 and TRBJ2-2): KAGVTQTPRYLIKTRGQQVTLSCSPISGHRSVSWYQQTPGQGLQFLFEYFSETQRNKGNFPGRFSGRQFSNSRSEMNVSTLELGDSALYLCASSGTGTSENTGELFFGEGSRLTVL.

The J gene is TRBJ1-1, the V gene TRBV5-8; a weak D match, TRBD1 (6 bases). This CDR3 comprises 19 residues. The germline V gene encodes CDR1 SGHTS and CDR2 YDEGEE. V was clipped by 4 bases and J by 2 bases, with 27 bases between them. The CDR3 loop reads CASSLTWTVGRLVNTEAFF. The CDR3 bases are TGTGCCAGCAGCCTAACCTGGACAGTCGGGAGGTTAGTTAACACTGAAGCTTTCTTT.